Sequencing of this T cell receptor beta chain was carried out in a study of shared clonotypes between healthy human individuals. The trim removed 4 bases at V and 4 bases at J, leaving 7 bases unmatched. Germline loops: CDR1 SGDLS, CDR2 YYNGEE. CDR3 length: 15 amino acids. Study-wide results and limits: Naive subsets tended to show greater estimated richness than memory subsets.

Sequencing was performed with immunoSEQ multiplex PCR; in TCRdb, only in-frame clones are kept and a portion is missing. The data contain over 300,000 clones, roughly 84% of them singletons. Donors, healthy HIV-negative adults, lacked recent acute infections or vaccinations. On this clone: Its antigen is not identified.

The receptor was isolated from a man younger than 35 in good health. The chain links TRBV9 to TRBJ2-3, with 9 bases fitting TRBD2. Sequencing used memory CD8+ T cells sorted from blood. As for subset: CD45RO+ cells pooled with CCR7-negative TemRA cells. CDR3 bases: TGTGCCAGCAGCTCAGGGACTAGCTCGGCAGATACGCAGTATTTT. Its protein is CASSSGTSSADTQYF.